This passage covers 22 T cell receptor beta chains from one sample sequenced in a study of T cell responses to AZD1222 COVID-19 vaccine. Clones were read by immunoSEQ multiplex PCR, and TCRdb kept only the in-frame ones, dropping some. The sample lists approximately 42,000 clones, about 87% occurring once. Sequenced here: peripheral blood, sampled 28 days after the second AZD1222 dose. The receptors stem from an adult who received the AZD1222 COVID-19 vaccine.

This clone was seen a few times. J is TRBJ2-1 and V is TRBV11-3; 9 bases agree with TRBD2. CDR1 and CDR2 from the germline V gene are SGHNT and YENEEA. CDR3 size: 15 residues. V was pared by 1 base and J by 2 bases, with 0 bases of the junction left unmatched. The CDR3 coding sequence is TGTGCCAGCAGCTTAGGACTAGCGGCCTACAATGAGCAGTTCTTC. This gives the protein CASSLGLAAYNEQFF.

This clone was picked up a small number of times. The chain joins TRBV5-1 to TRBJ2-7; D tentatively reads TRBD1 or TRBD2 (6 bases each). The V end lost 5 bases, the J end lost 6 bases, and 15 bases lay between the germline ends. This CDR3 is 13 amino acids long. Per the germline V gene, CDR1 is SGHRS and CDR2 is YFSETQ. The CDR3 region is CASSNPGAAEQYF. CDR3 DNA: TGCGCCAGCAGTAATCCGGGGGCTGCCGAGCAGTACTTC.

This chain joins TRBV6-5 and TRBJ1-2; D unclear. V gave up 10 bases and J gave up 8 bases, with 17 bases separating them. The germline CDR1 and CDR2 sequences are MNHEY and SVGAGI. The CDR3 loop spans 12 amino acids. CDR3 coding DNA: TGTGCCACCAGGACGTTCTTGGGAGGCTACACCTTC. Amino acids: CATRTFLGGYTF.

The chain links TRBV7-2 to TRBJ2-5; D perhaps matches TRBD2 (5 bases). CDR3 size: 14 residues. The V end lost 4 bases, the J end lost 1 base, and 10 bases lay between the germline ends. Germline values: CDR1 SGHTA, CDR2 FQGNSA. In DNA form, the CDR3 reads TGTGCCAGCAGCTCGCTAGCCACCCAAGAGACCCAGTACTTC. Protein sequence: CASSSLATQETQYF.

The chain recombines TRBV5-1 with TRBJ1-3; D unresolved. The CDR3 is 14 residues long. The germline CDR1 and CDR2 sequences are SGHRS and YFSETQ. V shed 0 bases and J shed 4 bases, with 8 bases lying between them. CDR3 region: CASSLEARGNTIYF. As DNA, the CDR3 is TGCGCCAGCAGCTTGGAAGCCAGAGGAAACACCATATATTTT.

The V gene is TRBV3-1 (or the pseudogene TRBV3-2), the J gene TRBJ2-4, with a weak D call TRBD2 (6 bases). The CDR3 runs to 19 residues. CDR1 is LGHDT and CDR2 is YNNKEL in the germline V gene (reference sequence). The ends were cut back, 4 bases at V and 0 bases at J, with 22 bases in the middle. CDR3 region: CASSPLPSASPLAKNIQYF. The CDR3 DNA reads TGTGCCAGCAGCCCCCTTCCTAGCGCATCACCTTTAGCCAAAAACATTCAGTACTTC.

This chain links TRBV7-9 with TRBJ1-6; 7 nucleotides align to TRBD1. In germline, CDR1 is SEHNR, CDR2 FQNEAQ (reference sequence). Trimming removed 6 bases from V and 9 bases from J; junction bases left unmatched: 17. There are 17 residues in the CDR3. CDR3 amino acids: CASSYSGTVGNRSPLHF. In DNA form, the CDR3 reads TGTGCCAGCAGTTATTCCGGGACAGTTGGAAATCGTTCACCCCTCCACTTT.

The rearrangement uses TRBV20-1 and TRBJ2-3; D unresolved. Germline V CDR1 and CDR2: DFQATT, SNEGSKA (reference sequence). This CDR3 has 10 amino acids. Between the trimmed V and J ends, which lost 5 bases and 4 bases, there was a span of 4 bases. In nucleotides, the CDR3 is TGCAGTGCTCCGGCAGATACGCAGTATTTT. Its protein product is CSAPADTQYF.

This clone was recorded a few times. CDR3 sequence reads: CASSVASGTDTQYF. CDR3 in DNA: TGTGCCAGCAGCGTAGCTAGCGGCACAGATACGCAGTATTTT. The chain is built from TRBV9 and TRBJ2-3; D might be TRBD2 (6 bases). This CDR3 has 14 amino acids. Germline CDR1 and CDR2: SGDLS and YYNGEE. The V end lost 0 bases, the J end lost 1 base, and 6 bases lay between the germline ends.

The rearrangement joins TRBV7-5 to TRBJ2-7; TRBD2, the table's D call, lacks a check against the DNA. TRBV7-5 is a pseudogene. The CDR3 has 17 amino acids. CDR3 sequence reads: CARSLWRWGGSAYEQYF. The CDR3 DNA follows: TGTGCCAGAAGCTTATGGAGGTGGGGGGGCTCCGCCTACGAGCAGTACTTC.

This clone was counted once. The J gene is TRBJ1-2, the V gene TRBV11-1; the D gene is possibly TRBD1 (5 bases). CDR3 length: 14 residues. V shed 4 bases and J shed 8 bases, with 17 bases lying between them. CDR1 and CDR2 from the germline V gene are SGHAT and FQDESV (reference sequence). The DNA for the CDR3 is TGTGCCAGCAGCTCAGCTTCAACCCGGGGGGGCTACACCTTC. It codes for CASSSASTRGGYTF.

This clone is a singleton in its sample. The chain employs TRBV6-1 and TRBJ1-3; D is unclear. The CDR3 length is 15 residues. V was trimmed by 1 base and J by 0 bases, leaving 7 bases between them. CDR1 is MNHNS, CDR2 SASEGT, per germline. CDR3 nucleotides: TGTGCCAGCAGTGAAGAGGACTACTCTGGAAACACCATATATTTT. It translates to CASSEEDYSGNTIYF.

The chain combines TRBV5-1 with TRBJ2-1; 8 bases line up with TRBD2. CDR1 is SGHRS, CDR2 YFSETQ, per germline. After removal of 0 bases from V and 16 bases from J, the junction contained 9 bases not matched to a gene. The CDR3 runs 13 residues. The CDR3: CASSLAGRSGGFF. The DNA of the CDR3 is TGCGCCAGCAGCTTGGCCGGGCGGAGCGGGGGTTTCTTC.

The chain combines TRBV27 with TRBJ1-6; 7 nucleotides line up with TRBD1. J was trimmed by 2 bases and V by 5 bases; bases with no gene match: 12. The CDR3 extends over 18 amino acids. Looked up from germline, CDR1 is MNHEY and CDR2 is SMNVEV (reference sequence). The CDR3 nucleotides are TGTGCCAGCAGTCCGGGACAGAGATCCGGGGCCTATAATTCACCCCTCCACTTT. It is translated as CASSPGQRSGAYNSPLHF.

Here the CDR3 DNA reads TGTGCCAGCAGCTTAATCTTACCAGAGCAGTACTTC. Residues: CASSLILPEQYF. The chain recombines TRBV7-9 with TRBJ2-7; D is uncertain. The germline CDR1 and CDR2 sequences are SEHNR and FQNEAQ (reference sequence). V dropped 2 bases and J dropped 7 bases, with 9 bases sitting between them. This CDR3 comprises 12 residues. The whole variable domain, filled in from reference TRBV7-9 and TRBJ2-7, reads DTGVSQNPRHKITKRGQNVTFRCDPISEHNRLYWYRQTLGQGPEFLTYFQNEAQLEKSRLLSDRFSAERPKGSFSTLEIQRTEQGDSAMYLCASSLILPEQYFGPGTRLTVT.

The V and J genes are TRBV19 and TRBJ1-6; 8 positions match TRBD1. Unmatched junction bases numbered 9, after V lost 10 bases and J lost 4 bases. This CDR3 comprises 15 residues. Germline V gives CDR1 LNHDA, CDR2 SQIVND (reference sequence). As DNA, the CDR3 is TGTGCCACCCTCGAAGGACAGGGATATAATTCACCCCTCCACTTT. It codes for CATLEGQGYNSPLHF.

The chain's CDR3 is CASRYSGGGEQYF. The CDR3 DNA reads TGTGCCAGCAGGTATTCGGGTGGAGGCGAGCAGTACTTC. The chain has TRBV6-5 and TRBJ2-7; tentatively, D is TRBD2 (5 bases). The CDR3 is 13 amino acids. Trimming pared 6 bases from V and 6 bases from J, leaving 15 bases between. Germline V gene data show CDR1 as MNHEY and CDR2 as SVGAGI.

The V and J genes are TRBV9 and TRBJ2-3, with TRBD2 matching 8 bases. Germline V gives CDR1 SGDLS, CDR2 YYNGEE. V was pared by 0 bases and J by 4 bases, with 7 bases of the junction left unmatched. The CDR3 has 16 amino acids. The CDR3 DNA reads TGTGCCAGCAGCGTAGCGGGGGGGGATGGTTCAGATACGCAGTATTTT. This codes for CASSVAGGDGSDTQYF.

This clone was seen just once. The rearrangement joins TRBV6-1 to TRBJ1-3; maybe TRBD1 (5 bases). Germline CDR1 is MNHNS and CDR2 is SASEGT. V gave up 1 base and J gave up 4 bases, with 23 bases separating them. CDR3 size: 19 residues. CDR3 bases: TGTGCCAGCAGTGAAGAACCCCCGCAGGTCGGGGGTTGGGGAAACACCATATATTTT. The encoded protein is CASSEEPPQVGGWGNTIYF.

This chain's CDR3 is CASSLDGSNQPQHF. The CDR3 DNA reads as TGTGCCAGCAGCCTAGATGGTAGCAATCAGCCCCAGCATTTT. The V and J genes are TRBV7-2 and TRBJ1-5, with no clear D. The V and J ends lost 5 bases and 0 bases respectively, with 8 bases between them. Per the germline V gene, CDR1 is SGHTA and CDR2 is FQGNSA. CDR3 size: 14 residues.

The rearrangement links TRBV7-2 to TRBJ2-5, with 9 bases that match TRBD2. CDR3 size: 17 residues. Trimming took 4 bases from V and 4 from J; bases not matched to a gene: 13. CDR1 and CDR2 (germline): SGHTA, FQGNSA. CDR3: CASSSFPRGRAGETQYF. CDR3 DNA: TGTGCCAGCAGCTCCTTTCCTCGCGGGAGGGCCGGAGAGACCCAGTACTTC.

The V call is TRBV6-2 or TRBV6-3, the J call TRBJ2-3; 8 bases agree with TRBD1. The V and J ends lost 2 bases and 2 bases, in that order; junction bases with no gene match: 9. Germline lookup yields CDR1 MNHEY and CDR2 SVGEGT. This CDR3 has 17 residues. The CDR3 loop is CASSYDLGQGNTDTQYF. CDR3 nucleotide sequence: TGTGCCAGCAGTTACGACCTCGGACAGGGCAACACAGATACGCAGTATTTT.